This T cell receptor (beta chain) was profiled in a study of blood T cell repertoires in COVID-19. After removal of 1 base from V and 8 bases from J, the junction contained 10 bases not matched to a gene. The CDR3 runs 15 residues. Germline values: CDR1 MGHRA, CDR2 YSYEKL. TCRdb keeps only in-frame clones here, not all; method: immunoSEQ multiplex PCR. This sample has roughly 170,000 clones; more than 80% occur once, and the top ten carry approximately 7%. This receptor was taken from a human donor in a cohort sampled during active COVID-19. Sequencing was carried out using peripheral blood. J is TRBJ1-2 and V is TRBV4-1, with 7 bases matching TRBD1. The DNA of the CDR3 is TGCGCCAGCAGCCAAGCCAACAGGGGTACCCGAGGCTACACCTTC. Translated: CASSQANRGTRGYTF.